Sequencing of this TCR beta chain was carried out in a study of blood T cell repertoires in COVID-19. Donors were grouped by their self-reported clinical history. Cohort 3 recovery required two negative PCRs, clearance, or symptom resolution. The CDR3 is 15 amino acids. V lost 1 base and J lost 3, with 13 bases in between. The germline V gene encodes CDR1 LGHNA and CDR2 YSLEER. The table came from immunoSEQ multiplex PCR; TCRdb's copy has only in-frame clones and leaves some out. This table has some 230,000 clones, approximately 84% appearing once. The chain employs TRBV4-3 and TRBJ2-7; a weak D match, TRBD1 (5 bases). The TCR comes from a man aged 35-49 years who had recovered from COVID-19. The sequencing sample was made of PBMCs or T cells enriched from blood (not recorded which). DNA for the CDR3: TGCGCCAGCAGCCAAGCCGGTGGTCAGGGCTACGAGCAGTACTTC. This encodes CASSQAGGQGYEQYF.